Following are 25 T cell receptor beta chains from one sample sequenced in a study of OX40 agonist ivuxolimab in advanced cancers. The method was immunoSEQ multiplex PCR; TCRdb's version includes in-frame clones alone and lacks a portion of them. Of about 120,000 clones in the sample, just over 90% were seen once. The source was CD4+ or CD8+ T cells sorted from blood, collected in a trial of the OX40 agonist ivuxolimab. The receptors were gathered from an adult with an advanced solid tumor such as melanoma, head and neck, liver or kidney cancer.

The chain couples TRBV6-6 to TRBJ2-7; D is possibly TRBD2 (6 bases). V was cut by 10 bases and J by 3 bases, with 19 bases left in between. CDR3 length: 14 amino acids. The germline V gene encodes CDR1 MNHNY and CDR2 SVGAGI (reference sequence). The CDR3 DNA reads TGTGCCACCAGATCCGAGGAGGGGAGCTACGAGCAGTACTTC. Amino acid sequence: CATRSEEGSYEQYF.

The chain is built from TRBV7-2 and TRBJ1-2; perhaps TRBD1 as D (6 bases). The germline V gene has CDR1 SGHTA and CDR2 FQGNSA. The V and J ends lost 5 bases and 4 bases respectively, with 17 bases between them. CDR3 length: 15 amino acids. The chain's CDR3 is CASSQGGGSSYGYTF. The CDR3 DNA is TGTGCCAGCAGCCAAGGGGGGGGCTCATCCTATGGCTACACCTTC.

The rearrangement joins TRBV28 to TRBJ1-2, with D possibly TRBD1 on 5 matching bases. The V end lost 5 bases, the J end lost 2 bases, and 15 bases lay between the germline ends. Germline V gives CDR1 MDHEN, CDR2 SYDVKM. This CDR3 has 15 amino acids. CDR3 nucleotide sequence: TGTGCCAGCAGTCAACCCGCGGGGCCCAACTATGGCTACACCTTC. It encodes CASSQPAGPNYGYTF.

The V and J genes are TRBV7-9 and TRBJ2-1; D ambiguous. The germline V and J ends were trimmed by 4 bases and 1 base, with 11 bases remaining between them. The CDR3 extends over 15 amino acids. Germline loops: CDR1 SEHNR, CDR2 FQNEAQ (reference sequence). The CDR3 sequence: CASSSHSASYNEQFF. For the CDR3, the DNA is TGTGCCAGCAGCTCTCACTCAGCGTCCTACAATGAGCAGTTCTTC.

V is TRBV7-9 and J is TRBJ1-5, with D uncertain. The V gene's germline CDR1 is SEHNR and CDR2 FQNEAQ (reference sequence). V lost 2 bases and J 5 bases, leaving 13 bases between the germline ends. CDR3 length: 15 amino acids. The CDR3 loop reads CASSLSGGRDQPQHF. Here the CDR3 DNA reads TGTGCCAGCAGCTTATCGGGTGGTAGGGATCAGCCCCAGCATTTT.

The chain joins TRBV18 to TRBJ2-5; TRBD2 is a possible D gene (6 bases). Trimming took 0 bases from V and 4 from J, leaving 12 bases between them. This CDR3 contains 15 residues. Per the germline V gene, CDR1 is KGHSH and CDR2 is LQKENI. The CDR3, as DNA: TGTGCCAGCTCACCACCGGGAGGCAGCTCAGAGACCCAGTACTTC. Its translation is CASSPPGGSSETQYF.

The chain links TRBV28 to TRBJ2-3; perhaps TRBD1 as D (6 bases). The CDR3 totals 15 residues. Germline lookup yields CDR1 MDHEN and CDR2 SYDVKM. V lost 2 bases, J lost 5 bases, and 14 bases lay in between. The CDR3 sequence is CASSLILTGQDTQYF. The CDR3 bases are TGTGCCAGCAGTTTAATTTTAACAGGGCAAGATACGCAGTATTTT.

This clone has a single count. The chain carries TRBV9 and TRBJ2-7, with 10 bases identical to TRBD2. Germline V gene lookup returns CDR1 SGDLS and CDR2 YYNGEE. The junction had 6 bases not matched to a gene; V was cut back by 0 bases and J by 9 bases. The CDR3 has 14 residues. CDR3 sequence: CASSVEETSGWQYF. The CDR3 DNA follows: TGTGCCAGCAGCGTAGAAGAGACTAGCGGGTGGCAGTACTTC. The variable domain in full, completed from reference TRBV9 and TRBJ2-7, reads DSGVTQTPKHLITATGQRVTLRCSPRSGDLSVYWYQQSLDQGLQFLIQYYNGEERAKGNILERFSAQQFPDLHSELNLSSLELGDSALYFCASSVEETSGWQYFGPGTRLTVT.

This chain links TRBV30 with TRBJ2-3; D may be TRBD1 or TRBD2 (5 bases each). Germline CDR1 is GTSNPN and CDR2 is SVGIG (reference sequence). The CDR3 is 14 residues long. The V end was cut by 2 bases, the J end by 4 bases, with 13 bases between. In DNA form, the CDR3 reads TGTGCCTGGAGTCAGAGGGGTGTGGCAGATACGCAGTATTTT. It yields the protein CAWSQRGVADTQYF.

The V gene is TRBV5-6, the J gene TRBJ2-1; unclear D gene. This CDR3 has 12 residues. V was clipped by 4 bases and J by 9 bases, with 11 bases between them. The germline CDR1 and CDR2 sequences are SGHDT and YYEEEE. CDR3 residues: CASSPRWGEQFF. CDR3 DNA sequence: TGTGCCAGCAGCCCACGGTGGGGTGAGCAGTTCTTC.

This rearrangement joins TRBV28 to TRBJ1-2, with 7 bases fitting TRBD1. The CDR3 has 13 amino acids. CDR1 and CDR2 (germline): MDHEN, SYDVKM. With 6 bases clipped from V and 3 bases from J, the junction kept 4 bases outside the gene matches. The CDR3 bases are TGTGCCAGCAGAGTTCAGGGGGACTATGGCTACACCTTC. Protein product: CASRVQGDYGYTF.

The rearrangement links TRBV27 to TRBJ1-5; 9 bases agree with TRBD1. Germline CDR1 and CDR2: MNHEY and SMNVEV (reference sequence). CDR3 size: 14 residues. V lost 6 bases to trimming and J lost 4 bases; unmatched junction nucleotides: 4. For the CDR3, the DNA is TGTGCCAGCAGGACGACAGGGGGTAATCAGCCCCAGCATTTT. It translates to CASRTTGGNQPQHF.

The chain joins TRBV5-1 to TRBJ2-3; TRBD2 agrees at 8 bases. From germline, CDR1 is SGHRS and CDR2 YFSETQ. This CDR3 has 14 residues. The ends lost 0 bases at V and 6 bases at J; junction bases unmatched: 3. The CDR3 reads CASSLDSGADTQYF. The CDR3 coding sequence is TGCGCCAGCAGCTTGGATAGCGGGGCCGATACGCAGTATTTT.

The chain's CDR3 is CASSLTGNEQFF. CDR3 in DNA: TGTGCCAGCAGCTTAACCGGGAATGAGCAGTTCTTC. This chain links TRBV11-2 with TRBJ2-1; D is unclear. The V gene lost 2 bases and the J gene lost 7 bases, with 6 bases spanning the gap. CDR1 and CDR2 from the germline V gene are SGHAT and FQNNGV. This CDR3 has 12 amino acids.

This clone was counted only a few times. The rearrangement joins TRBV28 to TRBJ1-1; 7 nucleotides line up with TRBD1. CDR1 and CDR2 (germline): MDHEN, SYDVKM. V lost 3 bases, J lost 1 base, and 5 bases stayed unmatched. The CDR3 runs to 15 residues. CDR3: CASSFPRTGNTEAFF. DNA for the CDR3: TGTGCCAGCAGTTTCCCCCGGACAGGGAACACTGAAGCTTTCTTT.

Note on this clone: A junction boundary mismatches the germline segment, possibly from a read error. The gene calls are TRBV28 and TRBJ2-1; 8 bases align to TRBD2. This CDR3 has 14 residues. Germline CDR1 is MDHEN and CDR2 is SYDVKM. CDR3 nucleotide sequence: TGTGCCAGCAGCAATCGCTCCCCGGGACTAGACCAGCTCTTC. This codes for CASSNRSPGLDQLF.

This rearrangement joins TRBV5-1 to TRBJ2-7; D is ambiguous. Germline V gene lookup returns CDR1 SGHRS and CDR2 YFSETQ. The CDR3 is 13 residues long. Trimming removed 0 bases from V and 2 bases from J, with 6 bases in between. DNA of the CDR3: TGCGCCAGCAGCTTGGAGGGAACCTACGAGCAGTACTTC. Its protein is CASSLEGTYEQYF.

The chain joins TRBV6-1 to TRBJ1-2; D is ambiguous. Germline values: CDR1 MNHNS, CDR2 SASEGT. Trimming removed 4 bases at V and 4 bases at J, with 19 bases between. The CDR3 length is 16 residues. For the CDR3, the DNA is TGTGCCAGCAGTGTAGAGCGGGTGGGGTTTGGCTATGGCTACACCTTC. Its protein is CASSVERVGFGYGYTF.

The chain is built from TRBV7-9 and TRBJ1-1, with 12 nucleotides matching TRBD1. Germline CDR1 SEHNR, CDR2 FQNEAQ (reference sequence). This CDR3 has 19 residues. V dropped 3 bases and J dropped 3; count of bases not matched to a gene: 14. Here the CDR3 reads CASSFPPLGQGARDTEAFF. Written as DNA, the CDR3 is TGTGCCAGCAGCTTCCCCCCCCTGGGACAGGGGGCGCGGGACACTGAAGCTTTCTTT.

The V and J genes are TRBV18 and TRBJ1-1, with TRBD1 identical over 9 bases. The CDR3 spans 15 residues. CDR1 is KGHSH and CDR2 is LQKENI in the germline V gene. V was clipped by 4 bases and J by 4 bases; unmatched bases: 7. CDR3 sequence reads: CASSLTRGQGTEAFF. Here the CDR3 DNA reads TGTGCCAGCTCACTCACTAGGGGACAGGGCACTGAAGCTTTCTTT.

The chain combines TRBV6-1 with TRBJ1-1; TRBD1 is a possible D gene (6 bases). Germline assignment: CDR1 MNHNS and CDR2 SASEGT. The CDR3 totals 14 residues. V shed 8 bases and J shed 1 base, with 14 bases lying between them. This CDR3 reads CASQGRVRNTEAFF. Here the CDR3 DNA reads TGTGCCAGCCAGGGGCGGGTGAGGAACACTGAAGCTTTCTTT.

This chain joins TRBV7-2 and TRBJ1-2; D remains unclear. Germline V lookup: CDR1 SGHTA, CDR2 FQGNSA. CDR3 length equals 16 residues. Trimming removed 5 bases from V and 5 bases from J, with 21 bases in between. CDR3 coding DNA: TGTGCCAGCAGCCCAGCGGGATCCTCCATGGGTTATGGCTACACCTTC. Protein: CASSPAGSSMGYGYTF.

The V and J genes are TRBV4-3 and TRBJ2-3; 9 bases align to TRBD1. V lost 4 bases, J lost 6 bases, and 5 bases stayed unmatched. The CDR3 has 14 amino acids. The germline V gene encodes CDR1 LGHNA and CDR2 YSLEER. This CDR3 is CASSRKTGGDTQYF. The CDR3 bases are TGCGCCAGCAGCCGAAAAACAGGGGGCGATACGCAGTATTTT.

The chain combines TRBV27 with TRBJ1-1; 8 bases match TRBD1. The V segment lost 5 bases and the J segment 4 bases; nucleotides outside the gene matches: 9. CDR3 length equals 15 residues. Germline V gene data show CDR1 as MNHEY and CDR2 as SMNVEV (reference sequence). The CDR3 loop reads CASSPRTGQGTEAFF. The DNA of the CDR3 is TGTGCCAGCAGTCCTAGGACAGGGCAAGGCACTGAAGCTTTCTTT.

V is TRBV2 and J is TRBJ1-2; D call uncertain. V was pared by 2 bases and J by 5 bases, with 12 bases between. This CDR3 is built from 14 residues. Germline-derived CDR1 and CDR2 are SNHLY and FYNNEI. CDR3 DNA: TGTGCCAGCAGTGAATACAGCACCCTTTATGGCTACACCTTC. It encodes CASSEYSTLYGYTF.